This T cell receptor (beta chain) emerged from a study of Graves' ophthalmopathy and Graves' hyperthyroidism (dated by TCRdb to 2017 to 2018). General notes on the study: Peripheral blood samples were taken at the time of initial diagnosis, before any treatment was given. The study used signatures of the TCR beta repertoire to tell Graves' ophthalmopathy apart from Graves' hyperthyroidism and to predict which patients would progress to ophthalmopathy. In total, some 130 blood samples were TCR-sequenced: around 42 ophthalmopathy, some 75 hyperthyroidism and about 17 hyperthyroidism-to-ophthalmopathy patients. To explore V-J signatures that distinguish ophthalmopathy from hyperthyroidism, a discovery set of 90 to 100 patients was enrolled, made up of over 40 with ophthalmopathy and 55 to 65 with stable hyperthyroidism. An independent validation cohort comprised 18 to 20 hyperthyroidism patients and about 16 patients who later progressed from hyperthyroidism to ophthalmopathy. In five to seven hyperthyroidism patients, the T-cell repertoire of thyroid tissue was compared with the T-cell repertoire of blood. Once sampling was done, hyperthyroidism patients were given methimazole at a starting dose of 30 mg daily, while ophthalmopathy patients were given high-dose intravenous methylprednisolone. General study outcomes and caveats: In cross-validation, the 13-signature model distinguished ophthalmopathy from stable hyperthyroidism with approximately 88% sensitivity and almost 83% specificity, and in the test set the corresponding values were about 80% and 75%. No statistical method was used to set the sample size in advance, and the investigators knew which group each participant was assigned to. Most expanded thyroid clonotypes with frequency above 0.001 were also detected in blood, suggesting blood repertoires may reflect the thyroid immune response. In validation, the model predicted ophthalmopathy progression with about 71% sensitivity and roughly 78% specificity; 12 predicted patients were CT-confirmed with GO in a median of about 6.1 months.

According to the germline V gene, CDR1 reads KGHDR and CDR2 reads SFDVKD. Spanning cysteine to phenylalanine, the CDR3 consists of 16 amino acids. This entry keeps only the CDR3 DNA: 48 bases, framed from base 1. This clonotype was observed a handful of times. Its binding antigen is unknown. A junction boundary mismatches the germline segment, possibly from a read error. Ophthalmopathy patients were characterized by moderately to severely active disease, a Clinical Activity Score of at least 3, a NOSPECS grade of at least 4, and a disease duration under 3 months. Patients with other autoimmune diseases, uncontrolled infections, pregnancy or lactation were excluded. Diagnosis was based on clinical symptoms, serum thyroxine, TRAb, thyroid ultrasound and orbital computed tomography. Using Ficoll-Paque density gradient centrifugation, PBMCs were isolated from 9 to 10 ml of fresh peripheral blood. Total RNA was extracted with Trizol reagent and quality-checked on an Agilent 2100 Bioanalyzer.

For repertoire sequencing, the TCR beta CDR3 regions were amplified from RNA transcripts. The first round of RT-PCR was done with HTBI primers and the Qiagen OneStep RT-PCR kit, and was followed by a second round of multiplex PCR, then size selection and purification. Libraries were sequenced on an Illumina HiSeq2000 using paired-end 100 bp reads. In the paper's pipeline: SOAPnuke was used to process the reads, throwing out any read that had adapters, had uncalled bases, had a mean Phred below 15, or lacked an exact constant-primer or identifier match. High-quality paired reads were merged with COPE v1.2.5. Unique nucleotide sequences were defined as clonotypes and aligned to IMGT TRB V, D and J references using MiTCR v1.1. The analysis was limited to V-J combinations with a frequency above 0.0001, which together covered just over 98% of the repertoires. For each V-J combination, a TCR clonal expansion and chaos score was defined as F50 clonal expansion divided by the chaos observed in the TCRdist matrix. Welch's t-statistics and random forest were used to reduce features to over ten V-J combinations, which were fed into a naive Bayes classifier. The similarity between thyroid and blood repertoires was quantified using the Morisita-Horn index. TCRdb reprocessing: public reads trimmed at Q25 with fastp, clones called with MiXCR, in-frame beta chains kept. Each entry is one CDR3 protein sequence, shown with its most common DNA and genes. The V and J calls and clone size come from TCRdb's table, not from the authors' own analysis. This sample gives 600,000 to 950,000 distinct CDR3 sequences in total; about 44% of them show up just once. In total, the top ten clones hold approximately 46% of the sample.

The clonotype originates from an adult man with Graves' ophthalmopathy. This chain is built from TRBV24-1 and TRBJ1-5; the D gene is perhaps TRBD1, on 5 matching bases. Sequenced material: peripheral blood. Read as DNA, the sequence is TGTGCCAGCAGTTTCGGGCGCCAGGGCCTCCATCAGCCCCAGCATTTT. It codes for CASSFGRQGLHQPQHF.